This T cell receptor (beta chain) came from a study of T-cell reconstitution after alpha-beta-depleted transplantation in children. Study findings and constraints: Several patients had high TCRbeta diversity at day 60; it came from surviving recipient T cells and thymic progenitors.

Molecular barcoding with unique molecular identifiers was used for the TCRbeta library. TCRdb re-called the PCR reads with MiXCR, one entry per CDR3 protein. The table has about 980,000 distinct CDR3 sequences, about 29% seen once. There are 14 residues in the CDR3. Germline V CDR1 and CDR2: KGHSH, LQKENI. This clonotype was counted ten times or more. What it binds is not known. The junction and the germline gene differ at one end; a read error may be behind it. The sample consisted of PBMCs, mostly from graft donor cells, taken 360 days after TCRalphabeta/CD19-depleted stem cell transplant. The chain employs TRBV18 and TRBJ2-6, with D unresolved. The sequence was obtained from a boy less than two years old who had a stem cell transplant for SCID, so the T cells may come from the graft donor. As DNA, the CDR3 is TGCGCCAGCAGCCCGTTTTCTGGGGCCAACGTCCTGACTTTC. It is translated as CASSPFSGANVLTF.